These 8 T cell receptor beta chains came from one sample sequenced in a study of cytomegalovirus exposure and HLA in healthy donors. The PCR had 60 Vbeta and 13 Jbeta primers. Some clones are missing from TCRdb's copy, which holds only in-frame ones; the method was immunoSEQ multiplex PCR. Of approximately 150,000 clones listed, about 72% are singletons. The sample comprised PBMCs. These receptors originate from a human donor in good health.

The chain has TRBV5-1 and TRBJ2-3; D is possibly TRBD1 (6 bases). Germline V lookup: CDR1 SGHRS, CDR2 YFSETQ. This CDR3 contains 13 residues. Trimming cost V 4 bases and J 6 bases, with 12 bases left between them. The CDR3 DNA reads TGCGCCAGCAGCCCCGGGACAAGTGATACGCAGTATTTT. This sequence encodes CASSPGTSDTQYF.

The chain uses TRBV11-2 and TRBJ1-1, with D possibly being TRBD1 (6 bases). The germline V gene has CDR1 SGHAT and CDR2 FQNNGV. V gave up 4 bases and J gave up 3 bases, with 18 bases separating them. The CDR3 covers 16 residues. In DNA form, the CDR3 reads TGTGCCAGCAGCTCCAGGAGTTGGGGGCTTGACACTGAAGCTTTCTTT. Translation gives CASSSRSWGLDTEAFF.

The rearrangement joins TRBV7-2 to TRBJ1-2, with D possibly being TRBD1 (5 bases). CDR1 and CDR2 (germline): SGHTA, FQGNSA. Trimming left V 3 bases short and J 7 bases short, with 15 bases between. The CDR3 extends over 14 amino acids. The CDR3 reads CASSLVALQGGYTF. CDR3 nucleotide sequence: TGTGCCAGCAGCTTGGTGGCCCTTCAGGGTGGCTACACCTTC.

V usage is TRBV15 and J usage is TRBJ1-2; 9 positions agree with TRBD1. This CDR3 comprises 16 residues. V was pared by 2 bases and J by 4 bases, with 8 bases of the junction left unmatched. From germline, CDR1 is LNHNV and CDR2 YYDKDF (reference sequence). DNA of the CDR3: TGTGCCACCAGCAGACCGGGCACAGGGGGCACCTATGGCTACACCTTC. Its translation is CATSRPGTGGTYGYTF.

The chain is built from TRBV6-5 and TRBJ2-2; D uncertain. CDR3 length: 14 amino acids. The germline V and J ends were trimmed by 4 bases and 5 bases, with 11 bases remaining between them. Germline V lookup: CDR1 MNHEY, CDR2 SVGAGI. CDR3 loop: CASSSASNTGELFF. CDR3 nucleotides: TGTGCCAGCAGTTCGGCTAGTAATACCGGGGAGCTGTTTTTT.

This chain links TRBV27 with TRBJ2-7, with D perhaps matching TRBD1 (7 bases). The CDR3 runs 15 residues. The V end was cut by 6 bases, the J end by 2 bases, with 17 bases between. From germline, CDR1 is MNHEY and CDR2 SMNVEV (reference sequence). CDR3 amino acids: CASRAGQPLTYEQYF. The DNA for the CDR3 is TGTGCCAGCAGGGCGGGACAGCCGCTGACCTACGAGCAGTACTTC.

V gene TRBV5-4 combines with J gene TRBJ2-7, with 8 bases fitting TRBD1. The CDR3 spans 15 residues. Germline CDR1 SGHNT, CDR2 YYREEE (reference sequence). V was pared by 4 bases and J by 2 bases, with 8 bases of the junction left unmatched. CDR3: CASSPGQGPTYEQYF. The CDR3 region has the DNA TGTGCCAGCAGCCCAGGACAGGGACCCACCTACGAGCAGTACTTC.

The chain employs TRBV6-1 and TRBJ2-2; 10 bases are shared with TRBD2. V trimming: 2 bases; J trimming: 1 base; junction bases outside the gene matches: 10. This CDR3 has 19 residues. Germline V gene data show CDR1 as MNHNS and CDR2 as SASEGT. CDR3 loop: CASSEIPSGGLLNTGELFF. CDR3 coding DNA: TGTGCCAGCAGTGAAATCCCTAGCGGGGGACTCTTGAACACCGGGGAGCTGTTTTTT.